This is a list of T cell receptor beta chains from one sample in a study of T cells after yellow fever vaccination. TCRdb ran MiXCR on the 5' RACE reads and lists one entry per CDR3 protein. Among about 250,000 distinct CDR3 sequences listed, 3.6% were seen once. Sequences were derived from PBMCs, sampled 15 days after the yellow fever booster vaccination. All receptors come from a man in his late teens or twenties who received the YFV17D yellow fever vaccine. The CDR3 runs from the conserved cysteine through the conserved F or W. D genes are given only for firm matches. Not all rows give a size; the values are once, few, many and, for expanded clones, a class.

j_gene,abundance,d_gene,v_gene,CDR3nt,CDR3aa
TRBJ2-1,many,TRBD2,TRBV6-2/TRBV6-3,TGTGCCAGCACCTTAGCGGGGGGGGGCGATGAGCAGTTCTTC,CASTLAGGGDEQFF
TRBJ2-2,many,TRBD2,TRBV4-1,TGCGCCAGCAGCCAGGGGCGGGGGGACACCGGGGAGCTGTTTTTT,CASSQGRGDTGELFF
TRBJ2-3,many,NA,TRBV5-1,TGCGCCAGCAGTTTGAGAAGCAACGCCGGGACCTTGGCCCAAGATACGCAGTATTTT,CASSLRSNAGTLAQDTQYF
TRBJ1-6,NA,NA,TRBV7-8,TGTGCCAGCAGGGTCGGGGGCAGGAATTCACCCCTCCACTTT,CASRVGGRNSPLHF
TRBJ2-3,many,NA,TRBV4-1,TGCGCCAGCAGCCAAGAACCAGGGGCGCGCACAGATACGCAGTATTTT,CASSQEPGARTDTQYF
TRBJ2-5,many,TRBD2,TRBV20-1,TGCAGTGCTAGAACACGGGGGGACCAAGAGACCCAGTACTTC,CSARTRGDQETQYF
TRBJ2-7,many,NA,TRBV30,TGTGCCTGGAGTGTTTCTCTCGAGCAGTACTTC,CAWSVSLEQYF
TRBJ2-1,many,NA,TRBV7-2,TGTGCCAGCAGCATAACACTAGGCTCCTACAATGAGCAGTTCTTC,CASSITLGSYNEQFF
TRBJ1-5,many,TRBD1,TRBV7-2,TGTGCCAGCAGCTCAGGCCAGGGGGCTGGGCTGCAGCCCCAGCATTTT,CASSSGQGAGLQPQHF
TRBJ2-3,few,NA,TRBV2,TGTGCCAGCAGTGAAGTCGGGGTGCCGGATACGCAGTATTTT,CASSEVGVPDTQYF
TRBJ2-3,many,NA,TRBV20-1,TGCAGTGCTCCTCTGCCACCCAGCCACAATACGCAGTATTTT,CSAPLPPSHNTQYF
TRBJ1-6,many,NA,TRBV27,TGTGCCAGCAGTCTGAACCGGGGCTCACCCCTCCACTTT,CASSLNRGSPLHF
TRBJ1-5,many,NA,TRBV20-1,TGCAGTGCTAGAGATCAACAGGCAAGCAATCAGCCCCAGCATTTT,CSARDQQASNQPQHF
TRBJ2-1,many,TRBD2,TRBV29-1,TGCAGCGTTTTTCGGACTAGCGGGGGGTCCCACAATGAGCAGTTCTTC,CSVFRTSGGSHNEQFF
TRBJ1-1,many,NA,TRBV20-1,TGCAGTGCTAGTTTTTTCACTGAAGCTTTCTTT,CSASFFTEAFF
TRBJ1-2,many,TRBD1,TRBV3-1,TGTGCCAGCAGCCAAGTTGGGACAGGGCCGGATGGCTACACCTTC,CASSQVGTGPDGYTF
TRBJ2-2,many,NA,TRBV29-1,TGCAGCGCAGTAGTGGGGGCCTACACCGGGGAGCTGTTTTTT,CSAVVGAYTGELFF
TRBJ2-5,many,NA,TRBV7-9,TGTGCCAGCAGCAATAGAGGGGAAGAGACCCAGTACTTC,CASSNRGEETQYF
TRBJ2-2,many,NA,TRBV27,TGTGCCAGCAGTTTTTACAGGGATGCCGGGGAGCTGTTTTTT,CASSFYRDAGELFF
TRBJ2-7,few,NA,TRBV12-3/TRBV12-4,TGTGCCAGCAATTTTAAGGGGAGCTCCTACGAGCAGTACTTC,CASNFKGSSYEQYF
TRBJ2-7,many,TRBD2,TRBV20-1,TGCAGTGCTAAGACTAGCTCAAGCTCCTACGAGCAGTACTTC,CSAKTSSSSYEQYF
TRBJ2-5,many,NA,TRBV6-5,TGTGCCAGCAGTTACAGGGGATCGGAGACCCAGTACTTC,CASSYRGSETQYF
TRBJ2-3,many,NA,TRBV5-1,TGCGCCAGCAGCTTGGTTTCGGGAGTTGGGACAGATACGCAGTATTTT,CASSLVSGVGTDTQYF
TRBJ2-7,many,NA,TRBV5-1,TGCGCCAGCAGCTTGTTGTACGGACCCTACGAGCAGTACTTC,CASSLLYGPYEQYF
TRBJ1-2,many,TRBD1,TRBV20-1,TGCAGTGCTGGGACAGGGGCAAGCTATGGCTACACCTTC,CSAGTGASYGYTF
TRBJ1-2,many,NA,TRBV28,TGTGCCAGCAGTTTTGGGTTAGATTTCAACTATGGCTACACCTTC,CASSFGLDFNYGYTF
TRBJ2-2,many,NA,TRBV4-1,TGCGCCAGCAGCCAAGAAAGTCCAGGGACAACCAACACCGGGGAGCTGTTTTTT,CASSQESPGTTNTGELFF
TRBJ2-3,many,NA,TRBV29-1,TGCAGCGTGTACAGGACGACTAGCACAGATACGCAGTATTTT,CSVYRTTSTDTQYF
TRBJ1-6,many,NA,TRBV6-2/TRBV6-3,TGTGCCAGCGCTACCCTTTATTCACCCCTCCACTTT,CASATLYSPLHF
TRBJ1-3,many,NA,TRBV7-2,TGTGCCAGCAGCTCCGTCGGCCGGGCGGTTTTCTCTGGAAACACCATATATTTT,CASSSVGRAVFSGNTIYF
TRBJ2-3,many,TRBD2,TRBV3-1,TGTGCCAGCAGCCAAGGGCGGGGGGCAGATACGCAGTATTTT,CASSQGRGADTQYF
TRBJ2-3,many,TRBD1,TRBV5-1,TGCGCCAGCAGCTTGCAACCCGACAGGGGTACAGATACGCAGTATTTT,CASSLQPDRGTDTQYF
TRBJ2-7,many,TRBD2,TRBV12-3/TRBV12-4,TGTGCCAGCAGTTTAGCTTTGACTAGCGGGGCCGGGTACGAGCAGTACTTC,CASSLALTSGAGYEQYF
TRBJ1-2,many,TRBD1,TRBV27,TGTGCCAGCATCTCGGGACAGGGGGCAGGAGGCTACACCTTC,CASISGQGAGGYTF
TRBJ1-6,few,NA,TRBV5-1,TGCGCCAGCAGTCAGGACGGACCGAATTCACCCCTCCACTTT,CASSQDGPNSPLHF
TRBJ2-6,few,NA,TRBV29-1,TGCAGCGTTGCCATGGTCGGGGCCAACGTCCTGACTTTC,CSVAMVGANVLTF
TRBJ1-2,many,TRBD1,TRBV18,TGTGCCAGCTCACCCCGACAGGGTTCAACTCGGGGTGGCTACACCTTC,CASSPRQGSTRGGYTF
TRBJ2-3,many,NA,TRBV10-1,TGCGCCAGCAGTCTACAGGGCGCAGATACGCAGTATTTT,CASSLQGADTQYF
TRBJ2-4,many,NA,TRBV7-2,TGTGCCAGCAGCCCCCGACTTTCCAAAAACATTCAGTACTTC,CASSPRLSKNIQYF
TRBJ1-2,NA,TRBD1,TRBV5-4,TGTGCCAGCAGCATAAAGACAGGGCCCACTGGGGGCTACACCTTC,CASSIKTGPTGGYTF
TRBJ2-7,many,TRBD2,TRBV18,TGTGCCAGCTCACCCGAGTCTAGCGGGGGATACGAGCAGTACTTC,CASSPESSGGYEQYF
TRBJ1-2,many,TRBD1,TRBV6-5,TGTGCCAGCAGTACCGGGACAGGTTCCTGGGGCTATGGCTACACCTTC,CASSTGTGSWGYGYTF
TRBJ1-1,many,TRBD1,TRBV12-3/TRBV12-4,TGTGCCAGCAGTTGGACAGGGGGGAACACTGAAGCTTTCTTT,CASSWTGGNTEAFF
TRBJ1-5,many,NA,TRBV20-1,TGCAGTGCTAACCTCCCCCAGGTGTCGGAGCCCCAGCATTTT,CSANLPQVSEPQHF
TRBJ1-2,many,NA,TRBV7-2,TGTGCCAGCAGCTTAGTTTCGGGGGTAAAGGCAGGGAAAGGCTACACCTTC,CASSLVSGVKAGKGYTF
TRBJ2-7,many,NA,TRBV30,TGTGCCTGGAGTGTACGGACGCTCTACGAGCAGTACTTC,CAWSVRTLYEQYF
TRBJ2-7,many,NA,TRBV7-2,TGTGCCAGCAGCTCGCACCCTATTGGGGGCGAGCAGTACTTC,CASSSHPIGGEQYF
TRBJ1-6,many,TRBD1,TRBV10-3,TGTGCCATCAGTGCTAGGGACAGGGCTAATTCACCCCTCCACTTT,CAISARDRANSPLHF
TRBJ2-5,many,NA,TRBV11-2,TGTGCCAGCAGCCCCCCCGCCGGGGGCCAAGAGACCCAGTACTTC,CASSPPAGGQETQYF
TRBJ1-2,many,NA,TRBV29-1,TGCAGCGTTACAACGGCTAACTATGGCTACACCTTC,CSVTTANYGYTF
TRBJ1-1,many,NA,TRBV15,TGTGCCACCAGCAGTGGCATCGGGACTGAAGCTTTCTTT,CATSSGIGTEAFF
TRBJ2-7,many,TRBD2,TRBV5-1,TGCGCCAGCAGCCCGGGAGGGCCTAAACGGTCCTACGAGCAGTACTTC,CASSPGGPKRSYEQYF
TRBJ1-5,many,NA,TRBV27,TGTGCCAGCAGCCGATCCGGCTATCAGCCCCAGCATTTT,CASSRSGYQPQHF